The source of this T cell receptor (beta chain) is a study of T cells after yellow fever vaccination. Broader study findings: Most primary-vaccination clones recurred post-booster (nearly 98% CD4, more than 85% CD8). Weaker, the secondary response peaked sooner, at day 5 versus 15.

A 5'RACE template-switching step, the method used to make TCR cDNA, added a universal primer site and UMIs. Via MiXCR, TCRdb re-called the 5' RACE reads, giving one row per CDR3 protein. The table shows about 630,000 distinct CDR3 sequences, with approximately 13% occurring only once. The CDR3 spans 13 residues. The V and J ends lost 6 bases and 9 bases, in that order; junction bases with no gene match: 9. Germline-derived CDR1 and CDR2 are MDHEN and SYDVKM. This clonotype has more than one count but fewer than ten. Its antigen is undetermined. Source: PBMCs, taken on the day of the yellow fever booster vaccination. This sequence originates from a man aged 25-45 years who received the YFV17D yellow fever vaccine. The chain carries TRBV28 and TRBJ2-5; the match to TRBD1 covers 8 bases. The CDR3 region is CASRLGQGRSQYF. As DNA, the CDR3 is TGTGCCAGCAGGCTAGGACAGGGCAGGTCCCAGTACTTC.